The rows below give T cell receptor beta chains drawn from one sample of a study of spatial heterogeneity in lung cancer. TCRdb fed the 5' RACE reads into MiXCR, producing one record per CDR3 protein. This table holds over 8,500 distinct CDR3 sequences, about 13% found once. The source material was lung tumor tissue, sampled at surgery. The receptors derive from a male donor with early-stage non-small cell lung cancer. CDR3s include the opening cysteine and the closing phenylalanine or tryptophan. D genes are given only for firm matches. Rows may omit the clone size; those that give it use once, few, many or a size class.

clone size: many; J gene: TRBJ2-5; D gene: .; V gene: TRBV29-1; CDR3 protein: CSAPIGDPQETQYF; CDR3 DNA: TGCAGCGCCCCCATTGGGGACCCACAAGAGACCCAGTACTTC
clone size: many; J gene: TRBJ1-1; D gene: .; V gene: TRBV7-9; CDR3 protein: CASTGVTTMDTEAFF; CDR3 DNA: TGTGCCAGCACCGGGGTTACCACAATGGACACTGAAGCTTTCTTT
clone size: .; J gene: TRBJ2-1; D gene: .; V gene: TRBV15; CDR3 protein: CATSREPGYNEQFF; CDR3 DNA: TGTGCCACCAGCAGAGAACCTGGATACAATGAGCAGTTCTTC
clone size: many; J gene: TRBJ2-7; D gene: TRBD1; V gene: TRBV5-4; CDR3 protein: CASSLGGQGAHEQYF; CDR3 DNA: TGTGCCAGCAGCTTGGGGGGACAGGGGGCCCACGAGCAGTACTTC
clone size: few; J gene: TRBJ2-1; D gene: TRBD1; V gene: TRBV6-6; CDR3 protein: CASSSYRGEQFF; CDR3 DNA: TGTGCCAGCAGTTCATACAGGGGAGAGCAGTTCTTC
clone size: few; J gene: TRBJ2-1; D gene: .; V gene: TRBV5-6; CDR3 protein: CASSLLGVEQFF; CDR3 DNA: TGTGCCAGCAGCTTGTTAGGGGTTGAGCAGTTCTTC
clone size: .; J gene: TRBJ2-1; D gene: TRBD1; V gene: TRBV29-1; CDR3 protein: CSVRQGVYNEQFF; CDR3 DNA: TGCAGCGTTCGACAGGGGGTTTACAATGAGCAGTTCTTC
clone size: many; J gene: TRBJ2-7; D gene: TRBD1; V gene: TRBV6-6; CDR3 protein: CASSYPGQGQDEQYF; CDR3 DNA: TGTGCCAGCAGTTACCCGGGACAGGGGCAAGACGAGCAGTACTTC
clone size: many; J gene: TRBJ2-7; D gene: TRBD1; V gene: TRBV14; CDR3 protein: CASSLLGTASYEQYF; CDR3 DNA: TGTGCCAGCAGCCTTCTCGGGACAGCCTCCTACGAGCAGTACTTC
clone size: many; J gene: TRBJ2-3; D gene: TRBD1; V gene: TRBV20-1; CDR3 protein: CSATPGQQTDTQYF; CDR3 DNA: TGCAGTGCCACACCGGGACAGCAGACAGATACGCAGTATTTT
clone size: medium-sized; J gene: TRBJ2-3; D gene: .; V gene: TRBV4-1; CDR3 protein: CASSQEPRTQYF; CDR3 DNA: TGCGCCAGCAGCCAAGAGCCGCGCACGCAGTATTTT
clone size: .; J gene: TRBJ1-1; D gene: TRBD1; V gene: TRBV9; CDR3 protein: CASRGQGRTEAFF; CDR3 DNA: TGTGCCAGCAGAGGACAGGGGAGGACTGAAGCTTTCTTT
clone size: .; J gene: TRBJ2-2; D gene: .; V gene: TRBV6-4; CDR3 protein: CASSERGRQNTGELFF; CDR3 DNA: TGTGCCAGCAGTGAGAGGGGGAGACAGAACACCGGGGAGCTGTTTTTT
clone size: many; J gene: TRBJ1-1; D gene: .; V gene: TRBV20-1; CDR3 protein: CSLRGGAQTEAFF; CDR3 DNA: TGCAGTCTTAGGGGGGGGGCGCAAACTGAAGCTTTCTTT
clone size: medium-sized; J gene: TRBJ2-7; D gene: .; V gene: TRBV3-1; CDR3 protein: CASSRSQVGYYEQYF; CDR3 DNA: TGTGCCAGCAGCCGAAGCCAGGTCGGATACTACGAGCAGTACTTC
clone size: .; J gene: TRBJ1-1; D gene: .; V gene: TRBV28; CDR3 protein: CASSRSIIRPEAFF; CDR3 DNA: TGTGCCAGCAGTCGCTCAATAATTAGACCTGAAGCTTTCTTT
clone size: few; J gene: TRBJ2-1; D gene: .; V gene: TRBV6-1; CDR3 protein: CASSDWGLQGEQFF; CDR3 DNA: TGTGCCAGCAGTGATTGGGGACTCCAAGGGGAGCAGTTCTTC
clone size: .; J gene: TRBJ2-5; D gene: TRBD2; V gene: TRBV11-2; CDR3 protein: CASSFGGGAAETQYF; CDR3 DNA: TGTGCCAGCAGCTTTGGCGGGGGGGCCGCGGAGACCCAGTACTTC
clone size: .; J gene: TRBJ1-4; D gene: .; V gene: TRBV20-1; CDR3 protein: CSASSPGAGEKLFF; CDR3 DNA: TGCAGTGCCTCGTCACCGGGGGCTGGGGAAAAACTGTTTTTT
clone size: .; J gene: TRBJ2-1; D gene: .; V gene: TRBV4-3; CDR3 protein: CASSRSRTSDDEQFF; CDR3 DNA: TGCGCCAGCAGCCGTTCCCGGACCTCTGACGATGAGCAGTTCTTC
clone size: .; J gene: TRBJ2-1; D gene: TRBD2; V gene: TRBV2; CDR3 protein: CASRATSGVNEQFF; CDR3 DNA: TGTGCCAGCCGGGCTACTAGCGGGGTTAATGAGCAGTTCTTC
clone size: few; J gene: TRBJ1-5; D gene: .; V gene: TRBV5-1; CDR3 protein: CASSPGGQFNQPQHF; CDR3 DNA: TGCGCCAGCAGCCCCGGCGGCCAGTTCAATCAGCCCCAGCATTTT
clone size: medium-sized; J gene: TRBJ1-1; D gene: TRBD1; V gene: TRBV7-2; CDR3 protein: CASSLGGQGSTEAFF; CDR3 DNA: TGTGCCAGCAGCCTTGGTGGACAGGGAAGCACTGAAGCTTTCTTT
clone size: many; J gene: TRBJ1-2; D gene: .; V gene: TRBV10-3; CDR3 protein: CAISESRRASGYTF; CDR3 DNA: TGTGCCATCAGTGAGTCCCGCAGGGCTAGTGGCTACACCTTC
clone size: .; J gene: TRBJ1-5; D gene: .; V gene: TRBV4-1; CDR3 protein: CASSQMQDGDQPQHF; CDR3 DNA: TGCGCCAGCAGCCAAATGCAGGACGGCGATCAGCCCCAGCATTTT
clone size: .; J gene: TRBJ2-7; D gene: TRBD1; V gene: TRBV11-2; CDR3 protein: CASSFPGQSYEQYF; CDR3 DNA: TGTGCCAGCAGCTTTCCGGGACAGTCCTACGAGCAGTACTTC